This TCR beta chain emerged from a study of beta chain features in type 1 diabetes. Study-level results: Type 1 diabetes patients had fewer VDJ junction insertions and more deletions. The study found that naive, central memory and Treg TCRB repertoires appeared more similar in patients than in healthy donors.

Isolated RNA was reverse transcribed in full, so expressed TCRB transcripts were sequenced. The protocol was immunoSEQ multiplex PCR, while the TCRdb copy is restricted to in-frame clones and leaves out a portion. The sample lists 350,000 or so clones, 15% to 20% occurring once. J lost 4 bases, V lost 5 bases, and 14 bases had no gene match. CDR1 and CDR2 (germline): KGHSH, LQKENI. The CDR3 totals 17 residues. As to this clone: The antigen is not known.

Heparinised blood was drawn once per donor, averaging about 116 mL. Sorting based on CD45RO/CCR7/CD25/CD127/CD95/CD27 separated CD4+ naive, central memory, regulatory and stem cell-like memory cells. The sequenced sample consisted of naive CD4+ T cells from blood. The sequence was collected from a woman aged 18-29 years in good health. This chain joins TRBV18 and TRBJ1-2; 9 bases map to TRBD1. The CDR3 sequence is CASSRTGGSLTIYGYTF. The CDR3 nucleotides are TGTGCCAGCTCAAGAACAGGGGGCTCCCTTACAATCTATGGCTACACCTTC.